These 16 T cell receptor beta chains came from one sample sequenced in a study of radiation and T cells in renal cell carcinoma. Documented treatment: treatment-naive control, cytoreductive nephrectomy. Clones were read by immunoSEQ multiplex PCR, and TCRdb kept only the in-frame ones, dropping some. The data show around 26,000 clones, nearly 60% seen once. Material: tumor tissue, obtained from a patient whose treatment was nephrectomy without radiotherapy. These receptors originate from a man between 40 and 49 years old with renal cell carcinoma.

This chain links TRBV11-2 with TRBJ1-1; D is ambiguous. Trimming shortened V by 5 bases and J by 1 base, and 8 bases separated the two germline ends. The CDR3 spans 13 residues. Germline CDR1 and CDR2: SGHAT and FQNNGV. The CDR3 DNA reads as TGTGCCAGCAGCCTCCCGGAGAACACTGAAGCTTTCTTT. This translates into CASSLPENTEAFF.

The chain recombines TRBV27 with TRBJ2-1; 8 bases are shared with TRBD1. Per the germline V gene, CDR1 is MNHEY and CDR2 is SMNVEV (reference sequence). V lost 6 bases and J lost 3; bases outside the gene matches: 7. The CDR3 has 15 amino acids. CDR3 sequence (DNA): TGTGCCAGCAGCCTCCGGACAGGGAACTACAATGAGCAGTTCTTC. Translated, it gives CASSLRTGNYNEQFF.

CDR3 sequence: CASSLADSRKKLFF. The CDR3, as DNA: TGTGCCAGCAGCTTGGCCGACAGCCGAAAGAAACTGTTTTTT. The V call is TRBV5-4, the J call TRBJ1-4, with a weak D call TRBD1 (5 bases). CDR1 and CDR2 (germline): SGHNT, YYREEE (reference sequence). The V and J ends lost 0 bases and 11 bases respectively, with 14 bases between them. The CDR3 length is 14 residues.

This clone has only a few counts. This sequence joins TRBV5-1 and TRBJ2-7, with a tentative D call TRBD2 (6 bases). The length of the CDR3 is 15 residues. Trimming removed 0 bases from V and 3 bases from J, with 13 bases in between. CDR1 and CDR2 from the germline V gene are SGHRS and YFSETQ. This CDR3 reads CASSLATGAGYEQYF. The CDR3 nucleotides read TGCGCCAGCAGCTTGGCCACGGGAGCCGGCTACGAGCAGTACTTC.

The chain links TRBV15 to TRBJ2-5; D unclear. Trimming took off 6 bases at V and 2 bases at J, with 7 bases between the two ends. The germline CDR1 and CDR2 sequences are LNHNV and YYDKDF (reference sequence). The CDR3 loop spans 12 amino acids. The CDR3 loop is CATSQRQETQYF. The DNA for the CDR3 is TGTGCCACCAGTCAACGACAAGAGACCCAGTACTTC.

The rearrangement links TRBV6-1 to TRBJ2-7; D perhaps matches TRBD2 (6 bases). The CDR3 has 15 residues. Germline CDR1 MNHNS, CDR2 SASEGT. Trimming removed 6 bases at V and 8 bases at J, with 23 bases between. The CDR3 protein is CASSGLGLSGMKQYF. The CDR3 DNA is TGTGCCAGCAGCGGGTTGGGACTCTCGGGTATGAAGCAGTACTTC.

V usage is TRBV6-6 and J usage is TRBJ1-2; tentative D call: TRBD1 (6 bases). The V gene's germline CDR1 is MNHNY and CDR2 SVGAGI (reference sequence). The CDR3 loop spans 15 amino acids. Between the trimmed V and J ends, which lost 8 bases and 4 bases, there was a span of 20 bases. CDR3 protein: CASSRVDSGFYGYTF. In DNA form, the CDR3 reads TGTGCCAGCTCTAGGGTGGACAGTGGATTCTATGGCTACACCTTC.

This clone showed up just a few times. This chain uses TRBV9 with TRBJ1-4, with D perhaps matching TRBD1 (6 bases). The CDR3 totals 16 residues. Trimming stripped 3 bases from V and 0 bases from J, with 12 bases between. Per germline, CDR1 SGDLS and CDR2 YYNGEE. The CDR3 DNA reads as TGTGCCAGCAGCGAACGGACAGCCACAACTAATGAAAAACTGTTTTTT. It encodes CASSERTATTNEKLFF. Using reference TRBV9 and TRBJ1-4 for the parts outside the CDR3, the full variable domain is DSGVTQTPKHLITATGQRVTLRCSPRSGDLSVYWYQQSLDQGLQFLIQYYNGEERAKGNILERFSAQQFPDLHSELNLSSLELGDSALYFCASSERTATTNEKLFFGSGTQLSVL.

The chain is built from TRBV6-6 and TRBJ1-2, with TRBD1 as a possible D gene (5 bases). The CDR3 spans 13 residues. The V end was cut by 6 bases, the J end by 4 bases, with 12 bases between. The germline V gene encodes CDR1 MNHNY and CDR2 SVGAGI (reference sequence). CDR3 sequence reads: CASSRQQTYGYTF. The CDR3 coding sequence is TGTGCCAGCAGCCGACAGCAGACCTATGGCTACACCTTC.

With respect to this clone: Mismatch with germline at one junction end may stem from a read error. The chain links TRBV7-7 to TRBJ2-5; D may correspond to TRBD1 or TRBD2 (5 bases each). The CDR3 spans 14 residues. Germline CDR1 SSHAT, CDR2 FNYEAQ (reference sequence). CDR3 in DNA: TGTGCTAGCAGGGCCAGCGCTGAGGGAGAGACCCAGTACTTC. Residues: CASRASAEGETQYF.

This clone has just a few counts. The rearrangement links TRBV11-2 to TRBJ1-1; D possibly corresponds to TRBD1 (5 bases). V lost 0 bases and J 6 bases, leaving 11 bases between the germline ends. The CDR3 has 14 amino acids. CDR1 and CDR2 from the germline V gene are SGHAT and FQNNGV. CDR3 in amino acids: CASSLENWGSEAFF. CDR3 in DNA: TGTGCCAGCAGCTTAGAAAACTGGGGGTCTGAAGCTTTCTTT.

J is TRBJ2-7 and V is TRBV5-8; D is possibly TRBD1 or TRBD2 (5 bases each). The CDR3 is 14 amino acids. The ends were cut back, 0 bases at V and 7 bases at J, with 14 bases in the middle. Germline V CDR1 and CDR2: SGHTS, YDEGEE. This CDR3 reads CASSLGYRTGEQYF. DNA of the CDR3: TGTGCCAGCAGCTTGGGATACAGGACGGGGGAGCAGTACTTC.

The chain couples TRBV2 to TRBJ1-3, with D maybe TRBD1 (6 bases). V gave up 3 bases and J gave up 4 bases, with 10 bases separating them. Germline V lookup: CDR1 SNHLY, CDR2 FYNNEI. This CDR3 has 14 amino acids. In nucleotides, the CDR3 is TGTGCCAGCAGTGATCACAGGGAGGGAAACACCATATATTTT. This sequence encodes CASSDHREGNTIYF.

The V call is TRBV10-3, the J call TRBJ2-2; 10 bases are shared with TRBD2. There are 14 residues in the CDR3. The junction had 1 base not matched to a gene; V was cut back by 4 bases and J by 5 bases. Germline values: CDR1 ENHRY, CDR2 SYGVKD. This CDR3 is CAISGLAGTGELFF. As DNA, the CDR3 is TGTGCCATCAGTGGACTAGCGGGTACCGGGGAGCTGTTTTTT.

The V gene is TRBV15, the J gene TRBJ2-3; 13 bases line up with TRBD2. CDR1 is LNHNV and CDR2 is YYDKDF in the germline V gene (reference sequence). The CDR3 sequence is 16 residues long. V dropped 4 bases and J dropped 7; count of bases not matched to a gene: 8. For the CDR3, the DNA is TGTGCCACCAGCAAGGGGACTAGCGGGATTAGAAATACGCAGTATTTT. It specifies CATSKGTSGIRNTQYF.

The V and J genes are TRBV5-1 and TRBJ1-4, with 7 bases matching TRBD1. Germline V gene lookup returns CDR1 SGHRS and CDR2 YFSETQ. The CDR3 is 15 amino acids. The V and J ends lost 4 bases and 8 bases, in that order; junction bases with no gene match: 11. In nucleotides, the CDR3 is TGCGCCAGCAGCCCTCGAGCCTCAGGGGGAGAAAAACTGTTTTTT. This gives the protein CASSPRASGGEKLFF.